This record concerns one T cell receptor (beta chain) sequence. Its specificity is unknown. This table comes from immunoSEQ multiplex PCR, and its TCRdb copy is limited to in-frame clones, with some not included. The table lists about 110,000 clones, around 83% of them singletons. The data originate from a study of T cell responses to AZD1222 COVID-19 vaccine. Study-level findings and limits: In a largely white British group with more females than males, clonal diversity was possibly underestimated. Only 5 or 6 individuals given AZD1222 were seropositive at baseline.

V lost 8 bases to trimming and J lost 0 bases, with 10 bases between them. In germline, CDR1 is SQVTM, CDR2 ANQGSEA. The length of the CDR3 is 12 residues. The clonotype originates from an adult in good health. Source: peripheral blood, taken on day 0 of AZD1222 vaccination. The gene calls are TRBV29-1 and TRBJ2-5, with D possibly matching TRBD1 (5 bases). CDR3 sequence reads: CSQGGNQETQYF. The CDR3 nucleotides are TGCAGCCAGGGCGGAAACCAAGAGACCCAGTACTTC.